A selection of T cell receptor beta chains follows, all from one sample in a study of T-cell reconstitution after alpha-beta-depleted transplantation in children. TCRdb reanalysed the PCR reads using MiXCR and keeps one entry per CDR3 protein. The sample lists more than 450,000 distinct CDR3 sequences, around 17% occurring once. The sample was PBMCs from the stem cell graft donor, taken from the stem cell graft. All receptors derive from a human donor who donated a stem cell graft to a child with acute lymphoblastic leukemia. CDR3s include the opening cysteine and the closing phenylalanine or tryptophan.

TRBJ1-2	TRBV5-1	CASSLAQQKNYGYTF
TRBJ2-7	TRBV5-1	CASSLATAYEQYF
TRBJ1-6	TRBV5-1	CASSFARGSSPLHF
TRBJ2-7	TRBV7-9	CASSLVLSFPRTRQYF
TRBJ2-1	TRBV6-1	CASSPGHGSSYNEQFF
TRBJ2-7	TRBV3-1	CASSQDRGYSSYEQYF
TRBJ2-2	TRBV4-1	CASSDSPNTGELFF
TRBJ2-3	TRBV27	CASSSGRQGGSDTQYF
TRBJ1-1	TRBV6-1	CASSEHRVGTEAFF
TRBJ1-5	TRBV10-2	CASSGSIGVSNQPQHF
TRBJ1-4	TRBV7-9	CASSPGQSTNEKLFF
TRBJ2-5	TRBV12-3/TRBV12-4	CASRGWVYETQYF
TRBJ2-2	TRBV29-1	CSVRTGAGELFF
TRBJ2-7	TRBV12-3/TRBV12-4	CASSTGFHEQYF
TRBJ2-7	TRBV6-5	CASSYKDSFSYEQYF
TRBJ2-3	TRBV7-6	CASSLEVGPDTQYF
TRBJ1-1	TRBV6-1	CASSERVGGMGEAFF
TRBJ1-1	TRBV27	CASSSLLRDRDSLPEAFF
TRBJ1-1	TRBV5-6	CASSEGGNGAFF
TRBJ2-7	TRBV3-1	CASSQPESYEQYF
TRBJ1-1	TRBV6-5	CASTPTGLNTEAFF
TRBJ2-1	TRBV7-9	CASSSSNNEQFF
TRBJ2-1	TRBV20-1	CSARDLRAGSYNEQFF
TRBJ2-5	TRBV15	CATSMAGVRAVEETQYF
TRBJ2-3	TRBV9	CASSGDYRSTDTQYF
TRBJ2-7	TRBV10-3	CAISEGQAYEQYF
TRBJ2-7	TRBV3-1	CASSPTGTDGSCEQYF
TRBJ2-2	TRBV5-1	CASSFPSGVDTGELFF
TRBJ2-2	TRBV19	CAAAGIDTGELFF
TRBJ2-5	TRBV7-8	CASSLWQETQYF
TRBJ2-1	TRBV5-1	CASSLDGRTSHEQFF
TRBJ2-5	TRBV20-1	CSARDGGTQYF
TRBJ2-5	TRBV29-1	CSSISETQYF
TRBJ2-1	TRBV6-5	CASSYSLATYNEQFF
TRBJ2-3	TRBV5-1	CASSLVPSGPWWGTDTQYF
TRBJ1-4	TRBV18	CASSPRQDNEKLFF
TRBJ1-5	TRBV6-2/TRBV6-3	CASSPGRVQPQHF
TRBJ2-1	TRBV7-9	CASSPKTGVRHNEQFF